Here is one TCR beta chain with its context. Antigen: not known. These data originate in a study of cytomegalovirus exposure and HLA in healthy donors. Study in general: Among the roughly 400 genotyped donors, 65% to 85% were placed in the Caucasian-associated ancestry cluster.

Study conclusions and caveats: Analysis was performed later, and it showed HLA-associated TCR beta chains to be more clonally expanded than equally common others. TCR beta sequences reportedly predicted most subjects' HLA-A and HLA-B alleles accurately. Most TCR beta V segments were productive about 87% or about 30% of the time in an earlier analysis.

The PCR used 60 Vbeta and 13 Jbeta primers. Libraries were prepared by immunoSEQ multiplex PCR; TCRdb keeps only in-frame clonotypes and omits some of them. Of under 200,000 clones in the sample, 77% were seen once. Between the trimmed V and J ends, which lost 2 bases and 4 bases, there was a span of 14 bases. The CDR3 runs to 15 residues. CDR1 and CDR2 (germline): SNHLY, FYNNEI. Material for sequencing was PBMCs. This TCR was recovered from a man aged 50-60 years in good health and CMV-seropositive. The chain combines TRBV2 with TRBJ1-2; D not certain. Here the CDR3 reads CASSEYQDYTYGYTF. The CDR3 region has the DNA TGTGCCAGCAGTGAATACCAGGACTATACCTATGGCTACACCTTC.